This TCR beta chain was documented in a study of T cell changes during pregnancy in multiple sclerosis. Data came from immunoSEQ multiplex PCR; TCRdb stores just in-frame clones and leaves some out. This table has about 40,000 clones, more than 80% appearing once. V lost 5 bases and J 8 bases, leaving 12 bases between the germline ends. This CDR3 spans 12 amino acids. Germline CDR1 and CDR2: SGHAT and FQNNGV. The sequencing here drew on CD4+ T cells from peripheral blood mononuclear cells, taken in the third trimester of pregnancy. The receptor was derived from a female donor with multiple sclerosis, enrolled in a pregnancy study. The rearrangement joins TRBV11-2 to TRBJ1-2; D is possibly TRBD1 (5 bases). CDR3: CASSQDRYGYTF. The CDR3 DNA follows: TGTGCCAGCAGCCAAGACAGATACGGCTACACCTTC. The whole variable domain, remainder taken from reference TRBV11-2 and TRBJ1-2, is EAGVAQSPRYKIIEKRQSVAFWCNPISGHATLYWYQQILGQGPKLLIQFQNNGVVDDSQLPKDRFSAERLKGVDSTLKIQPAKLEDSAVYLCASSQDRYGYTFGSGTRLTVV.